A single sample gave rise to the 21 T cell receptor beta chains below, sequenced in a study of T-cell reconstitution after alpha-beta-depleted transplantation in children. Unique molecular identifiers were used in preparing the TCRbeta library. TCRdb re-called the PCR reads through MiXCR, storing one row per CDR3 protein. The table lists about 500,000 distinct CDR3 sequences, approximately 32% of them singletons, with 2% to 2.5% in the top ten. The material sequenced was PBMCs from the stem cell graft donor, taken from the stem cell graft. Source of these receptors: a human donor who donated a stem cell graft to a child with aplastic anemia.

This clonotype is a singleton in its sample. The CDR3 spells CSVAGRASTEAFF. CDR3 DNA: TGCAGCGTTGCGGGCAGGGCGAGCACTGAAGCTTTCTTT. This chain uses TRBV29-1 with TRBJ1-1; the D gene is possibly TRBD1 (5 bases). CDR1 and CDR2 (germline): SQVTM, ANQGSEA. The CDR3 is 13 amino acids. Trimming cost V 4 bases and J 4 bases, with 13 bases left between them.

The chain is built from TRBV20-1 and TRBJ1-4, with TRBD1 identical over 9 bases. The CDR3 contains 15 residues. Germline V gene lookup returns CDR1 DFQATT and CDR2 SNEGSKA (reference sequence). V dropped 3 bases and J dropped 8; count of bases not matched to a gene: 10. The CDR3 DNA sequence: TGCAGTGCTAGTTCCGGGACAGGGATGGGAGAAAAACTGTTTTTT. Its translation is CSASSGTGMGEKLFF.

This sequence joins TRBV12-3 or TRBV12-4 and TRBJ2-1; no definite D call. There are 16 residues in the CDR3. The V and J ends lost 4 bases and 2 bases respectively, with 15 bases between them. This CDR3 reads CASSYLYGGPYNEQFF. The CDR3 DNA is TGTGCCAGCAGTTATTTGTATGGCGGCCCCTACAATGAGCAGTTCTTC.

In its sample, this clonotype was seen a few times. This rearrangement joins TRBV12-3 or TRBV12-4 to TRBJ2-3, with D possibly TRBD2 on 7 matching bases. CDR3 length: 13 amino acids. V was shortened by 6 bases and J by 7 bases, with 14 bases between the two germline ends. The CDR3 nucleotides read TGTGCCAGCAGCCCCCGGGGGGCACATACGCAGTATTTT. Translated, it gives CASSPRGAHTQYF.

Only a few counts were recorded for this clonotype. The chain recombines TRBV20-1 with TRBJ2-3; D remains ambiguous. CDR1 is DFQATT, CDR2 SNEGSKA, per germline (reference sequence). The CDR3 is 12 amino acids. Trimming shortened V by 2 bases and J by 2 bases, and 5 bases separated the two germline ends. CDR3 protein: CSARRNTDTQYF. For the CDR3, the DNA is TGCAGTGCTAGACGGAACACAGATACGCAGTATTTT.

This chain connects TRBV11-3 to TRBJ1-1; the match to TRBD1 covers 7 bases. Trimming cost V 4 bases and J 1 base; bases outside gene matches: 6. CDR1 SGHNT and CDR2 YENEEA come from the germline V gene. The CDR3 runs to 15 residues. CDR3 DNA: TGTGCCAGCAGCTCAGATGACAGGGCGAACACTGAAGCTTTCTTT. Its translation: CASSSDDRANTEAFF.

The chain uses TRBV9 and TRBJ2-7; TRBD2 matches 8 bases. The germline V gene has CDR1 SGDLS and CDR2 YYNGEE. This CDR3 has 14 residues. Losses at the gene ends were 2 bases for V and 6 bases for J; bases not matched to a gene: 7. CDR3 nucleotides: TGTGCCAGCAGCGTCGGCCTAGCGGGCCTCGAGCAGTACTTC. It specifies CASSVGLAGLEQYF.

The rearrangement links TRBV30 to TRBJ1-4; D is undetermined. Trimming took 0 bases from V and 8 from J, leaving 16 bases between them. Germline V gene lookup returns CDR1 GTSNPN and CDR2 SVGIG (reference sequence). CDR3 length equals 15 residues. The CDR3 nucleotides are TGTGCCTGGAGTGTAAGTTACCTGGAGGAGGAAAAACTGTTTTTT. This sequence encodes CAWSVSYLEEEKLFF. The full variable domain, its missing parts supplied by reference TRBV30 and TRBJ1-4, is SQTIHQWPATLVQPVGSPLSLECTVEGTSNPNLYWYRQAAGRGLQLLFYSVGIGQISSEVPQNLSASRPQDRQFILSSKKLLLSDSGFYLCAWSVSYLEEEKLFFGSGTQLSVL.

This clonotype was seen a few times. The genes are TRBV11-2 and TRBJ2-3; possibly TRBD2 for D (6 bases). Deletions cut 3 bases from V and 2 bases from J, with 9 bases between. The CDR3 extends over 14 amino acids. Germline CDR1 and CDR2: SGHAT and FQNNGV. CDR3 in amino acids: CASSFGGNTDTQYF. The CDR3 DNA is TGTGCCAGCAGCTTTGGGGGGAACACAGATACGCAGTATTTT. The complete variable domain, with remaining parts taken from reference TRBV11-2 and TRBJ2-3, reads EAGVAQSPRYKIIEKRQSVAFWCNPISGHATLYWYQQILGQGPKLLIQFQNNGVVDDSQLPKDRFSAERLKGVDSTLKIQPAKLEDSAVYLCASSFGGNTDTQYFGPGTRLTVL.

This clonotype was counted only a few times. The chain employs TRBV7-6 and TRBJ2-7, with TRBD2 identical over 16 bases. Germline CDR1 reads SGHVS; CDR2 reads FNYEAQ. V shed 2 bases, J shed 2 bases, and the junction held 6 bases outside the gene matches. The CDR3 loop spans 18 amino acids. For the CDR3, the DNA is TGTGCCAGCAGCTTAACATCCGGGACTAGCGGGAGGGCCTACGAGCAGTACTTC. Residues: CASSLTSGTSGRAYEQYF.

The sample holds a few counts of this clonotype. The gene calls are TRBV28 and TRBJ1-4; D is unresolved. Germline assignment: CDR1 MDHEN and CDR2 SYDVKM. The CDR3 is 13 residues long. V was trimmed by 6 bases and J by 10 bases, leaving 15 bases between them. CDR3 nucleotide sequence: TGTGCCAGCAGCCGAAGGGCGGGCGGAAAACTGTTTTTT. It yields the protein CASSRRAGGKLFF.

V usage is TRBV5-1 and J usage is TRBJ1-2, with TRBD1 matching over 8 bases. Germline trimming cut 4 bases from V and 2 bases from J; bases unmatched to any gene: 16. From germline, CDR1 is SGHRS and CDR2 YFSETQ. There are 18 residues in the CDR3. The CDR3 DNA reads as TGCGCCAGCAGCCGCTACTTCTCGACAGGGGCCCTAAACTATGGCTACACCTTC. Residues: CASSRYFSTGALNYGYTF.

The J gene is TRBJ2-6, the V gene TRBV18; D perhaps matches TRBD2 (5 bases). The CDR3 consists of 16 residues. V lost 4 bases to trimming and J lost 0 bases, with 10 bases between them. CDR1 is KGHSH and CDR2 is LQKENI in the germline V gene. Here the CDR3 DNA reads TGTGCCAGCTCACTAGGACGGGACTCTGGGGCCAACGTCCTGACTTTC. Translating gives CASSLGRDSGANVLTF.

A few counts support this clonotype. The chain combines TRBV9 with TRBJ1-5; 11 bases agree with TRBD1. Per germline, CDR1 SGDLS and CDR2 YYNGEE. There are 14 residues in the CDR3. The trim removed 4 bases at V and 9 bases at J, leaving 6 bases unmatched. The CDR3 spells CASSPGTGGRPQHF. For the CDR3, the DNA is TGTGCCAGCAGCCCCGGGACAGGGGGGCGGCCCCAGCATTTT.

V is TRBV19 and J is TRBJ2-2; the D gene is possibly TRBD2 (6 bases). The CDR3 is made up of 17 amino acids. The germline V gene has CDR1 LNHDA and CDR2 SQIVND (reference sequence). V gave up 6 bases and J gave up 4 bases, with 21 bases separating them. The CDR3 loop is CASRIGTGVSSTGELFF. The CDR3 bases are TGTGCCAGTAGGATCGGGACGGGAGTGTCCTCCACCGGGGAGCTGTTTTTT.

V gene TRBV12-3 or TRBV12-4 combines with J gene TRBJ2-2; 7 bases fit TRBD2. The ends lost 7 bases at V and 4 bases at J; junction bases unmatched: 9. The CDR3 consists of 15 residues. The CDR3 DNA reads TGTGCCAGCACCCCGAGCGGGAAAAGCACCGGGGAGCTGTTTTTT. It specifies CASTPSGKSTGELFF.

The CDR3 nucleotides read TGCAGTGCTAGAGATCAGGGGACAGGTCAGGGCAATCAGCCCCAGCATTTT. It encodes CSARDQGTGQGNQPQHF. The V gene is TRBV20-1, the J gene TRBJ1-5; TRBD1 matches 8 bases. The CDR3 is 17 amino acids. Germline CDR1 and CDR2: DFQATT and SNEGSKA (reference sequence). The V segment lost 0 bases and the J segment 2 bases; nucleotides outside the gene matches: 9.

This clonotype has just one count. The rearrangement uses TRBV6-1 and TRBJ1-5, with D uncertain. V lost 6 bases and J 5 bases, leaving 14 bases between the germline ends. This CDR3 spans 14 amino acids. CDR1 and CDR2 (germline): MNHNS, SASEGT. The DNA of the CDR3 is TGTGCCAGCAGCCCCCGAGGTCCGGATCAGCCCCAGCATTTT. It is translated as CASSPRGPDQPQHF.

The rearrangement links TRBV7-3 to TRBJ2-1, with TRBD2 identical over 8 bases. Germline V lookup: CDR1 SGHTA, CDR2 FQGTGA. The V segment lost 3 bases and the J segment 4 bases; nucleotides outside the gene matches: 2. This CDR3 has 14 amino acids. The CDR3 nucleotides read TGTGCCAGCAGCTTGGCTAGCGGGTACAATGAGCAGTTCTTC. Its protein is CASSLASGYNEQFF. Filled out from reference TRBV7-3 and TRBJ2-1, the complete variable domain reads GAGVSQTPSNKVTEKGKYVELRCDPISGHTALYWYRQSLGQGPEFLIYFQGTGAADDSGLPNDRFFAVRPEGSVSTLKIQRTERGDSAVYLCASSLASGYNEQFFGPGTRLTVL.

This chain links TRBV2 with TRBJ2-3; D is possibly TRBD1 (6 bases). V shed 8 bases and J shed 3 bases, with 9 bases lying between them. Germline V gives CDR1 SNHLY, CDR2 FYNNEI. The CDR3 extends over 12 amino acids. As DNA, the CDR3 is TGTGCCAGCGCCCAGGGGACAGATACGCAGTATTTT. Amino acid sequence: CASAQGTDTQYF.

V gene TRBV12-3 or TRBV12-4 combines with J gene TRBJ1-1; possibly TRBD1 for D (6 bases). The CDR3 contains 15 residues. Trimming cost V 4 bases and J 8 bases, with 20 bases left between them. Here the CDR3 reads CASSSGTNLGREAFF. In DNA form, the CDR3 reads TGTGCCAGCAGTTCGGGGACAAACCTTGGGAGAGAAGCTTTCTTT.